This TCR beta chain was sequenced during a study of blood T cells in healthy people across ages. The CDR3 length is 12 residues. Per the germline V gene, CDR1 is DFQATT and CDR2 is SNEGSKA (reference sequence). V gave up 5 bases and J gave up 4 bases, with 9 bases separating them. A second roughly 6 to 11 cycle PCR used barcoded and J-beta primers. TCRdb re-derived calls from the 5' RACE reads in MiXCR, one entry per CDR3 protein. The profile covers 540,000 or so distinct CDR3 sequences, with 40% to 50% appearing a single time and around 25% taken by the ten largest. Sequencing used blood. The TCR was taken from an elderly man in good health. This rearrangement joins TRBV20-1 to TRBJ1-5; TRBD1 is a possible D gene (5 bases). The DNA of the CDR3 is TGCAGTGCTGTCACAGGAAATCAGCCCCAGCATTTT. Translating gives CSAVTGNQPQHF.